The entry below describes one T cell receptor beta chain. The data belong to a study of blood T cell repertoires in COVID-19. Study background: Spain, Italy and the United States supplied samples that represented acute and convalescent COVID-19.

Assay used: immunoSEQ multiplex PCR; TCRdb lists only in-frame clones, some missing. The sample shows 300,000 or so clones, 80% to 90% of them seen only once. Participants came from 24 US areas, aged about 18 to 89 years. Participant reports of clinical history set cohort assignment. This CDR3 has 14 residues. V was cut by 4 bases and J by 4 bases, with 14 bases left in between. Germline lookup yields CDR1 LNHDA and CDR2 SQIVND (reference sequence). Material for sequencing was PBMCs or T cells enriched from blood (not recorded which). The receptor comes from a middle-aged woman with acute COVID-19. The genes are TRBV19 and TRBJ2-7, with D perhaps matching TRBD1 (6 bases). CDR3 bases: TGTGCCAGTAGTAAGCCAGGGGTGAATTACGAGCAGTACTTC. Encoded protein: CASSKPGVNYEQYF.